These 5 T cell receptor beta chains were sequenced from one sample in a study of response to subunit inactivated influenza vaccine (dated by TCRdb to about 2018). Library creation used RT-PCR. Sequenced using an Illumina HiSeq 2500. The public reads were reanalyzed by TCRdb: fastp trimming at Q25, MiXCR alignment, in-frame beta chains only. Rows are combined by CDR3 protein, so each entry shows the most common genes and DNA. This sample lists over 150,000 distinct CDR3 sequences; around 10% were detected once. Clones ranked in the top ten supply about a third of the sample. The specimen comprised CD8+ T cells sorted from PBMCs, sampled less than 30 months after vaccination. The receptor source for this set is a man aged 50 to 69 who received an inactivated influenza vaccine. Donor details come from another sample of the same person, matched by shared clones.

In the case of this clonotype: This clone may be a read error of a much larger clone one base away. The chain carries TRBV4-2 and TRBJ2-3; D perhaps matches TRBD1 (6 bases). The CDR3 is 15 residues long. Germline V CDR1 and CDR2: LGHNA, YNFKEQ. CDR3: CAGSQVTGFTDTQYF. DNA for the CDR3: TGTGCCGGCAGCCAAGTTACAGGGTTCACAGATACGCAGTATTTT.

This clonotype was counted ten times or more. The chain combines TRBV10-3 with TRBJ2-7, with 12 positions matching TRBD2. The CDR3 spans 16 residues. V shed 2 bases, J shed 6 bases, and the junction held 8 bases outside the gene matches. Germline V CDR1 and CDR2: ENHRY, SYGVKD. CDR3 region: CAISEGVGLAGAEQYF. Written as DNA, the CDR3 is TGTGCCATCAGTGAGGGAGTGGGACTAGCGGGCGCCGAGCAGTACTTC.

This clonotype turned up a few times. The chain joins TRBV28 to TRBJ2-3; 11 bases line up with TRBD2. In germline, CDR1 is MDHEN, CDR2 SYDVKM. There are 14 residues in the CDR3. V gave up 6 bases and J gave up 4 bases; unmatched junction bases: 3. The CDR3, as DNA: TGTGCCAGCAGATTAGCGGGAGGGGCAGATACGCAGTATTTT. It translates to CASRLAGGADTQYF.

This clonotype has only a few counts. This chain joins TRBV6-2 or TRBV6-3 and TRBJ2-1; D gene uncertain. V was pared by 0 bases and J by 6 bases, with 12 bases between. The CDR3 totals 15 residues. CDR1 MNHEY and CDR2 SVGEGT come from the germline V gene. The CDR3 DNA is TGTGCCAGCAGTTACTCGGACGAGATATTCAATGAGCAGTTCTTC. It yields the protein CASSYSDEIFNEQFF.

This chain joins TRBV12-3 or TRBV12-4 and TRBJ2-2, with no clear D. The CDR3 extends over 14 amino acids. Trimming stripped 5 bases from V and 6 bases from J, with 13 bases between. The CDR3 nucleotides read TGTGCCAGCAGTCCTCCTGGGCCGCCCGGGGAGCTGTTTTTT. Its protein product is CASSPPGPPGELFF.